This TCR beta chain was identified during a study of blood T cells in healthy people across ages. The V gene end was trimmed by 2 bases and the J gene end by 11 bases; junction bases not matched to a gene: 12. Germline assignment: CDR1 SGHTA and CDR2 FQGNSA. The CDR3 has 16 amino acids. This clonotype appeared many times. A second PCR of about 6 to 11 cycles used a sample-barcoded 5' primer and a J-beta primer mix. Each of the cDNA molecules was tagged by a template-switch adaptor with 12 random nucleotides. Per-sample output comprised a minimum of 2.5 million paired-end reads containing CDR3. One entry per CDR3 protein results from TCRdb running MiXCR on the 5' RACE reads. The table includes 700,000 or so distinct CDR3 sequences, 40% to 45% detected once.

Sequenced material: blood. The V and J genes are TRBV7-2 and TRBJ2-5; 12 positions agree with TRBD2. This TCR was sampled from a man aged 80 or over in good health. The CDR3 DNA reads TGTGCCAGCAGCTTATCGGCTAGCGGGGGGGCTGGGGAGCAGTACTTC. It codes for CASSLSASGGAGEQYF.